One and the same sample provided the 19 T cell receptor beta chains below, sequenced in a study of blood T cell repertoires in COVID-19 (dated by TCRdb to 2018 to 2021). The method behind the library was the immunoSEQ multiplex PCR assay. TCRdb took over this immuneACCESS table, retaining in-frame rearrangements with V and J assigned. Such tables are incomplete; in checked studies, under half of the missing clones stem from an unresolved V gene, and the remainder is unexplained. In this sample the table shows roughly 280,000 clones, 70% to 90% of which occur a single time. The ten biggest clones cover more than 4.5% of the sample. The sample was peripheral blood. Receptor source: a woman aged 55-70 years with COVID-19, enrolled during active disease.

This clone occurred once. The chain has TRBV4-1 and TRBJ1-4; maybe TRBD1 (5 bases). The CDR3 consists of 15 residues. Trimming shortened V by 1 base and J by 7 bases, and 13 bases separated the two germline ends. CDR1 and CDR2 (germline): MGHRA, YSYEKL. The CDR3 here is CASSQVPRGTEKLFF. The DNA for the CDR3 is TGCGCCAGCAGCCAAGTCCCGCGGGGGACTGAAAAACTGTTTTTT.

Here the CDR3 reads CASSQEGLGNYNEQFF. The CDR3 bases are TGCGCCAGCAGCCAAGAGGGACTAGGGAACTACAATGAGCAGTTCTTC. The V and J genes are TRBV4-3 and TRBJ2-1; the match to TRBD2 covers 8 bases. The germline CDR1 and CDR2 sequences are LGHNA and YSLEER. Trimming took 0 bases from V and 3 from J; bases not matched to a gene: 4. The length of the CDR3 is 16 residues.

The V call is TRBV15, the J call TRBJ1-1, with TRBD1 matching 8 bases. The trim removed 1 base at V and 11 bases at J, leaving 15 bases unmatched. Germline V gene data show CDR1 as LNHNV and CDR2 as YYDKDF (reference sequence). There are 16 residues in the CDR3. CDR3 amino acids: CATSRGRQGRTLGAFF. The CDR3 DNA follows: TGTGCCACCAGCAGAGGGCGACAGGGGAGAACCTTGGGGGCTTTCTTT. The full variable domain, in which reference TRBV15 and TRBJ1-1 provide the parts outside the CDR3, is DAMVIQNPRYQVTQFGKPVTLSCSQTLNHNVMYWYQQKSSQAPKLLFHYYDKDFNNEADTPDNFQSRRPNTSFCFLDIRSPGLGDTAMYLCATSRGRQGRTLGAFFGQGTRLTVV.

The V call is TRBV10-3, the J call TRBJ1-2; possibly TRBD1 for D (6 bases). This CDR3 has 12 residues. Trimming shortened V by 2 bases and J by 8 bases, and 9 bases separated the two germline ends. Germline V gives CDR1 ENHRY, CDR2 SYGVKD. The CDR3 sequence: CAISEPDRGYTF. The CDR3, as DNA: TGTGCCATCAGTGAGCCGGACAGAGGCTACACCTTC.

The CDR3, as DNA: TGCGCCAGCAGCTCGGGACTAGCGGGAGTAAATGAGCAGTTCTTC. Protein sequence: CASSSGLAGVNEQFF. The rearrangement uses TRBV5-1 and TRBJ2-1, with 14 nucleotides matching TRBD2. CDR1 and CDR2 (germline): SGHRS, YFSETQ. V lost 3 bases to trimming and J lost 7 bases; unmatched junction nucleotides: 3. The CDR3 is 15 residues long.

The chain links TRBV20-1 to TRBJ2-7; TRBD2 aligns across 8 bases. Germline CDR1 and CDR2: DFQATT and SNEGSKA (reference sequence). This CDR3 contains 14 residues. Trimming cost V 3 bases and J 2 bases; bases outside gene matches: 6. As DNA, the CDR3 is TGCAGTGCTAGTCGTAGCGGGACCGCCTACGAGCAGTACTTC. Its translation is CSASRSGTAYEQYF.

This clone was seen a handful of times. The chain has TRBV6-5 and TRBJ1-4; the D gene is possibly TRBD1 (5 bases). V was cut by 5 bases and J by 0 bases, with 10 bases left in between. Germline V gives CDR1 MNHEY, CDR2 SVGAGI. The CDR3 extends over 15 amino acids. The CDR3 nucleotides read TGTGCCAGCAGTCCCAGGGCTGCAACTAATGAAAAACTGTTTTTT. Amino acids: CASSPRAATNEKLFF.

The chain links TRBV7-6 to TRBJ1-5, with unresolved D. The CDR3 extends over 13 amino acids. The V gene's germline CDR1 is SGHVS and CDR2 FNYEAQ. Trimming pared 3 bases from V and 5 bases from J, leaving 8 bases between. Here the CDR3 reads CASSFDYYQPQHF. CDR3 nucleotide sequence: TGTGCCAGCAGCTTTGACTATTATCAGCCCCAGCATTTT. Filled out from reference TRBV7-6 and TRBJ1-5, the complete variable domain reads GAGVSQSPRYKVTKRGQDVALRCDPISGHVSLYWYRQALGQGPEFLTYFNYEAQQDKSGLPNDRFSAERPEGSISTLTIQRTEQRDSAMYRCASSFDYYQPQHFGDGTRLSIL.

The chain has TRBV5-1 and TRBJ1-4; D is perhaps TRBD1 (5 bases). The V end lost 4 bases, the J end lost 2 bases, and 15 bases lay between the germline ends. This CDR3 region has 16 residues. Per the germline V gene, CDR1 is SGHRS and CDR2 is YFSETQ. The CDR3 DNA follows: TGCGCCAGCAGCGCCAGACCAGGGTACACTAATGAAAAACTGTTTTTT. Translation gives CASSARPGYTNEKLFF.

The rearrangement joins TRBV19 to TRBJ1-1; D call uncertain. The length of the CDR3 is 14 residues. The germline gives CDR1 LNHDA, CDR2 SQIVND (reference sequence). The V gene lost 2 bases and the J gene lost 1 base, with 8 bases spanning the gap. CDR3 sequence: CASSILAENTEAFF. The CDR3 DNA is TGTGCCAGTAGTATATTGGCAGAGAACACTGAAGCTTTCTTT.

The genes are TRBV3-1 (or the pseudogene TRBV3-2) and TRBJ1-2; D remains ambiguous. In germline, CDR1 is LGHDT, CDR2 YNNKEL (reference sequence). CDR3 size: 14 residues. Trimming shortened V by 4 bases and J by 0 bases, and 9 bases separated the two germline ends. The CDR3 protein is CASSLSGTNYGYTF. CDR3 DNA sequence: TGTGCCAGCAGCCTTTCGGGAACTAACTATGGCTACACCTTC.

The chain uses TRBV10-3 and TRBJ1-3, with D hard to call. The CDR3 runs to 14 residues. Germline V gene sequence: CDR1 ENHRY, CDR2 SYGVKD. The ends were cut back, 4 bases at V and 2 bases at J, with 9 bases in the middle. The CDR3 region is CAISVATPGNTIYF. The CDR3 DNA follows: TGTGCCATCAGTGTCGCGACACCTGGAAACACCATATATTTT.

On this clone itself: The identical CDR3 is also encoded by other nucleotide sequences in the sample. CDR3 in amino acids: CASSSLQGYGYTF. In DNA, the CDR3 is TGTGCCAGCAGCTCCTTACAGGGCTATGGCTACACCTTC. The rearrangement uses TRBV7-9 and TRBJ1-2; possible D gene TRBD1, 6 bases. CDR3 length equals 13 residues. The ends were cut back, 4 bases at V and 4 bases at J, with 10 bases in the middle. From germline, CDR1 is SEHNR and CDR2 FQNEAQ (reference sequence).

This clone was seen more than once but under ten times. The rearrangement links TRBV15 to TRBJ2-7; TRBD2 matches at 9 bases. This CDR3 is 15 amino acids long. Trimming removed 1 base from V and 2 bases from J; junction bases left unmatched: 3. Germline V CDR1 and CDR2: LNHNV, YYDKDF (reference sequence). Here the CDR3 DNA reads TGTGCCACCAGCAGAGGGCTAGCGGGGCCCTACGAGCAGTACTTC. It codes for CATSRGLAGPYEQYF. Full variable domain (rest looked up from reference TRBV15 and TRBJ2-7): DAMVIQNPRYQVTQFGKPVTLSCSQTLNHNVMYWYQQKSSQAPKLLFHYYDKDFNNEADTPDNFQSRRPNTSFCFLDIRSPGLGDTAMYLCATSRGLAGPYEQYFGPGTRLTVT.

The rearrangement joins TRBV5-1 to TRBJ2-7, with 11 nucleotides matching TRBD1. Per the germline V gene, CDR1 is SGHRS and CDR2 is YFSETQ. The junction had 7 bases not matched to a gene; V was cut back by 4 bases and J by 4 bases. The CDR3 loop spans 15 amino acids. The CDR3 bases are TGCGCCAGCAGCGCCGGACAGGGGGCTAGGTACGAGCAGTACTTC. The encoded protein is CASSAGQGARYEQYF.

The chain employs TRBV9 and TRBJ2-7, with 9 nucleotides matching TRBD1. V dropped 0 bases and J dropped 2; count of bases not matched to a gene: 3. Per germline, CDR1 SGDLS and CDR2 YYNGEE. The CDR3 spans 15 residues. CDR3 nucleotides: TGTGCCAGCAGCGTAGCACAGGGGGCTGCCTACGAGCAGTACTTC. It specifies CASSVAQGAAYEQYF. Drawing the rest from reference TRBV9 and TRBJ2-7, the complete variable domain is DSGVTQTPKHLITATGQRVTLRCSPRSGDLSVYWYQQSLDQGLQFLIQYYNGEERAKGNILERFSAQQFPDLHSELNLSSLELGDSALYFCASSVAQGAAYEQYFGPGTRLTVT.

The rearrangement links TRBV3-1 (or the pseudogene TRBV3-2) to TRBJ1-5; TRBD1 is a possible D gene (5 bases). CDR3 size: 13 residues. V was cut by 4 bases and J by 7 bases, with 11 bases left in between. Germline V gene lookup returns CDR1 LGHDT and CDR2 YNNKEL (reference sequence). CDR3 amino acids: CASSPEGRQPQHF. In DNA, the CDR3 is TGTGCCAGCAGCCCAGAGGGGAGGCAGCCCCAGCATTTT.

The chain carries TRBV4-2 and TRBJ2-7; 7 nucleotides match TRBD2. Trimming removed 1 base from V and 5 bases from J; junction bases left unmatched: 11. The CDR3 is 16 residues long. Germline values: CDR1 LGHNA, CDR2 YNFKEQ. CDR3 residues: CASSQGPGGSRDEQYF. The CDR3 DNA reads TGTGCCAGCAGCCAAGGTCCGGGCGGGAGTCGGGACGAGCAGTACTTC.

This clone was counted once. V and J are TRBV5-1 and TRBJ1-1; D perhaps matches TRBD1 (5 bases). The CDR3 covers 15 residues. CDR1 and CDR2 (germline): SGHRS, YFSETQ. V was clipped by 0 bases and J by 6 bases, with 15 bases between them. Here the CDR3 DNA reads TGCGCCAGCAGCTTGGTGGTTGGAGGGGCCGCTGAAGCTTTCTTT. It specifies CASSLVVGGAAEAFF.